This T cell receptor beta chain comes out of a study of shared clonotypes between healthy human individuals. This CDR3 is 17 amino acids long. Germline-derived CDR1 and CDR2 are LGHNA and YNFKEQ. Trimming took 0 bases from V and 6 from J; bases not matched to a gene: 5. Clones were sequenced by immunoSEQ multiplex PCR, and TCRdb holds only the in-frame ones, with some missing. Here the sample spans 1,100,000 or so clones, around 82% being singletons. The sequence was collected from a man between 18 and 29 years old in good health. Some clones in this sample may be carry-over from other donors' samples. The rearrangement uses TRBV4-2 and TRBJ2-2; 12 bases line up with TRBD2. The sequenced sample was memory CD4+ T cells from PBMCs. Stated subset: CD45RA-negative fraction. This chain's CDR3 is CASSQDPRLAGAGELFF. Written as DNA, the CDR3 is TGTGCCAGCAGCCAAGATCCCAGACTAGCGGGAGCCGGGGAGCTGTTTTTT.